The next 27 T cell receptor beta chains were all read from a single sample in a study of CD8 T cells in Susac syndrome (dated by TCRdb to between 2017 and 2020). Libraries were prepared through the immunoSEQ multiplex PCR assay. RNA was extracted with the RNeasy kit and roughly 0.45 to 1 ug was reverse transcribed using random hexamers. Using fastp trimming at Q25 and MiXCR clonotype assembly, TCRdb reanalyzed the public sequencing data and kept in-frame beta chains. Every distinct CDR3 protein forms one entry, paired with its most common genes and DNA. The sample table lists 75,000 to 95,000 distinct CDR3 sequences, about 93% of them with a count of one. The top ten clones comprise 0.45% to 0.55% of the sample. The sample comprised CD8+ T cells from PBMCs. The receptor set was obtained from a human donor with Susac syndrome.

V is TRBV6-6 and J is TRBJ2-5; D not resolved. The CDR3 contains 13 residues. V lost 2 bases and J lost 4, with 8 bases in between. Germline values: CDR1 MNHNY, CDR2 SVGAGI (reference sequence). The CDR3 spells CASSYGTAETQYF. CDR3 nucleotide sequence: TGTGCCAGCAGTTACGGTACAGCAGAGACCCAGTACTTC.

The CDR3, as DNA: TGTGCCAGCAGCATCGGACGCGCTCAGGATTACAATGAGCAGTTCTTC. It encodes CASSIGRAQDYNEQFF. The genes are TRBV9 and TRBJ2-1, with D unclear. The V and J ends lost 4 bases and 4 bases respectively, with 18 bases between them. CDR3 length: 16 amino acids. Germline V CDR1 and CDR2: SGDLS, YYNGEE. Full variable domain (missing parts from reference TRBV9 and TRBJ2-1): DSGVTQTPKHLITATGQRVTLRCSPRSGDLSVYWYQQSLDQGLQFLIQYYNGEERAKGNILERFSAQQFPDLHSELNLSSLELGDSALYFCASSIGRAQDYNEQFFGPGTRLTVL.

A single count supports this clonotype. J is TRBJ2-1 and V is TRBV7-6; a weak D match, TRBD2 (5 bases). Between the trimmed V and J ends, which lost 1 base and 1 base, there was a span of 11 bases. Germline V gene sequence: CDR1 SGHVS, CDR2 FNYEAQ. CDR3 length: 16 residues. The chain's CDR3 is CASSLVFRGSYNEQFF. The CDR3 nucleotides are TGTGCCAGCAGCTTAGTATTCCGGGGTTCCTACAATGAGCAGTTCTTC.

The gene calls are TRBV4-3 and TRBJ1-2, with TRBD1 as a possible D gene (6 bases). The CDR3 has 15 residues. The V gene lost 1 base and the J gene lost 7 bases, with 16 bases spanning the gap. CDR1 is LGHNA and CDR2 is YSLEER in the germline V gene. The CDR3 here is CASSQVGQGTGGYTF. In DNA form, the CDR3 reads TGCGCCAGCAGCCAAGTCGGTCAGGGGACCGGTGGCTACACCTTC.

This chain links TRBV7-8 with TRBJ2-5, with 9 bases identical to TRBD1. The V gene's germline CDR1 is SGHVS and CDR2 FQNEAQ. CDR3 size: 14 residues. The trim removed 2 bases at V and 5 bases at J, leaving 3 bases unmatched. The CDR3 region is CASSLYDRGETQYF. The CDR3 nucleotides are TGTGCCAGCAGCTTATACGACAGGGGGGAGACCCAGTACTTC.

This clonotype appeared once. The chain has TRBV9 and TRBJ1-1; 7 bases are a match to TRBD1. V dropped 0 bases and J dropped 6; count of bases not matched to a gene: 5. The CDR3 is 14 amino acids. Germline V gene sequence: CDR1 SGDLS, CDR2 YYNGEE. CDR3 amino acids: CASSVGTGAAEAFF. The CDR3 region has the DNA TGTGCCAGCAGCGTAGGCACAGGGGCAGCTGAAGCTTTCTTT.

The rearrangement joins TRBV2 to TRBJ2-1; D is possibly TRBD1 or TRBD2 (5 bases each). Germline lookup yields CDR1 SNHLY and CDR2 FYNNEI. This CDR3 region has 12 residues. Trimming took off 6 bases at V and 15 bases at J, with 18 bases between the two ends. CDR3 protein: CASRGTGGSLFF. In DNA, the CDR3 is TGTGCCAGCAGGGGAACTGGGGGTAGTCTGTTCTTC. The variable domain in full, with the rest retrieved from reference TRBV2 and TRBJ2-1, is EPEVTQTPSHQVTQMGQEVILRCVPISNHLYFYWYRQILGQKVEFLVSFYNNEISEKSEIFDDQFSVERPDGSNFTLKIRSTKLEDSAMYFCASRGTGGSLFFGPGTRLTVL.

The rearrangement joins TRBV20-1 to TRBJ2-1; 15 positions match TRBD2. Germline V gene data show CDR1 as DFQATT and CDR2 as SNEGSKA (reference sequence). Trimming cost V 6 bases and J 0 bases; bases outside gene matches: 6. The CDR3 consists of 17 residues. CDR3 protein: CSAKGLAGGPSYNEQFF. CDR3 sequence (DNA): TGCAGTGCAAAGGGACTAGCGGGGGGTCCCTCCTACAATGAGCAGTTCTTC.

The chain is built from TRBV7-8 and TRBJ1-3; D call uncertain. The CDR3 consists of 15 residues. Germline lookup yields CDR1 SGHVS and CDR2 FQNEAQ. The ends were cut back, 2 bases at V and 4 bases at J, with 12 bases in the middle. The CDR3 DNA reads TGTGCCAGCAGCTTAAGGACCCCTCTGGGAAACACCATATATTTT. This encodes CASSLRTPLGNTIYF.

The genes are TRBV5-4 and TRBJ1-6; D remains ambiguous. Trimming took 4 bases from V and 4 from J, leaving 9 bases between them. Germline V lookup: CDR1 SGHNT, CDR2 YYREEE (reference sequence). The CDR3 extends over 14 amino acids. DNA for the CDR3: TGTGCCAGCAGCGATGACGGATATAATTCACCCCTCCACTTT. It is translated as CASSDDGYNSPLHF.

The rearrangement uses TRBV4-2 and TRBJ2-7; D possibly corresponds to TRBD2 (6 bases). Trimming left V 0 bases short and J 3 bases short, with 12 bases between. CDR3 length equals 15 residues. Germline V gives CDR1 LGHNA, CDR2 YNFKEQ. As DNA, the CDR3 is TGTGCCAGCAGCCAAGATTCGGGGGTCGGCTACGAGCAGTACTTC. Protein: CASSQDSGVGYEQYF.

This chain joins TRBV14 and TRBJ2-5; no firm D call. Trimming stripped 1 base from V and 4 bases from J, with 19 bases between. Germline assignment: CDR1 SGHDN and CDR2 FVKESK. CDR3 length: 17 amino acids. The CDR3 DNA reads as TGTGCCAGCAGCCAAGCGTCGTCCCTCGCCGGTCGAGAGACCCAGTACTTC. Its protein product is CASSQASSLAGRETQYF.

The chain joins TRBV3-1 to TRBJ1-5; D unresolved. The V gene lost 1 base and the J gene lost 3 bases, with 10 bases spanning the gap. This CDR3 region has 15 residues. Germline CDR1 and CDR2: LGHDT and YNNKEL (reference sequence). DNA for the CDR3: TGTGCCAGCAGCCAAGGTCAGAGTTTCAATCAGCCCCAGCATTTT. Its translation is CASSQGQSFNQPQHF.

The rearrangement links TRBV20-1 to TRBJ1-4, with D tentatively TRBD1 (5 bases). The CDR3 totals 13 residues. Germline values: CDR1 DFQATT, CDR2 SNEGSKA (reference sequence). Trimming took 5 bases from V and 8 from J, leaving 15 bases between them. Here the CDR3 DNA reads TGCAGTGCTCCTTCTGACGGGGGGGAAAAACTGTTTTTT. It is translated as CSAPSDGGEKLFF.

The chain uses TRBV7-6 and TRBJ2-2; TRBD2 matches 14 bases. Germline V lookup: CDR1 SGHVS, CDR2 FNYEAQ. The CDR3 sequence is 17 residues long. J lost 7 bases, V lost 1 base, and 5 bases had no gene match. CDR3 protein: CASSLGTGTSGSGELFF. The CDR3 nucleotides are TGTGCCAGCAGCTTAGGCACCGGGACTAGCGGGAGCGGGGAGCTGTTTTTT.

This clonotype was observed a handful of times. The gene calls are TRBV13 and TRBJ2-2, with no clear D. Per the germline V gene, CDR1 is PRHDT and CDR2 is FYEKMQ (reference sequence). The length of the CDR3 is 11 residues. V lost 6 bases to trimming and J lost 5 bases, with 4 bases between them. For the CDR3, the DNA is TGTGCCAGCAGTTTTACCGGGGAGCTGTTTTTT. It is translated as CASSFTGELFF.

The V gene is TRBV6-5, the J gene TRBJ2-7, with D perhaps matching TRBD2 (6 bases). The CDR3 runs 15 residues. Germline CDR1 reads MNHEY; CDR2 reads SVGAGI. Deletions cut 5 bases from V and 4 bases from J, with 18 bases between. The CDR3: CASSRRGYESYEQYF. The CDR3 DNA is TGTGCCAGCAGTCGGAGGGGATATGAGTCGTACGAGCAGTACTTC.

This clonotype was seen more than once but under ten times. DNA of the CDR3: TGTGCCAGCTCACCGCGAGAGGGACCGCGAAATTCACCCCTCCACTTT. It yields the protein CASSPREGPRNSPLHF. The V and J genes are TRBV18 and TRBJ1-6; the D gene is possibly TRBD1 (5 bases). Germline V lookup: CDR1 KGHSH, CDR2 LQKENI. Trimming left V 3 bases short and J 7 bases short, with 16 bases between. The CDR3 loop spans 16 amino acids. The full variable domain, rest sourced from reference TRBV18 and TRBJ1-6, is NAGVMQNPRHLVRRRGQEARLRCSPMKGHSHVYWYRQLPEEGLKFMVYLQKENIIDESGMPKERFSAEFPKEGPSILRIQQVVRGDSAAYFCASSPREGPRNSPLHFGNGTRLTVT.

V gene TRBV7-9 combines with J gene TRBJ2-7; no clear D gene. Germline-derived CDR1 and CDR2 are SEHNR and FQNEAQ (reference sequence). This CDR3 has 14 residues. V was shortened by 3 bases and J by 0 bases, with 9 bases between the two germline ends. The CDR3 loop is CASSFDLSSYEQYF. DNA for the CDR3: TGTGCCAGCAGCTTTGATCTAAGCTCCTACGAGCAGTACTTC.

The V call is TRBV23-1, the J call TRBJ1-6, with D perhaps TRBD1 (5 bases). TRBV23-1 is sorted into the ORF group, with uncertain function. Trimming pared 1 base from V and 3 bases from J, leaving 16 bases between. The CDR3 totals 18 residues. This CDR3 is CASSQLRGGGLYNSPLHF. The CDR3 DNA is TGCGCCAGCAGTCAATTGCGGGGGGGAGGCCTCTATAATTCACCCCTCCACTTT.

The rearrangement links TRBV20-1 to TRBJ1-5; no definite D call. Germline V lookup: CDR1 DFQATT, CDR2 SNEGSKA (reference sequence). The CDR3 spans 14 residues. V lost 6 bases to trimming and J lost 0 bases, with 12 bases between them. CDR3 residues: CSAQEGNSNQPQHF. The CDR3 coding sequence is TGCAGTGCCCAGGAGGGCAATAGCAATCAGCCCCAGCATTTT.

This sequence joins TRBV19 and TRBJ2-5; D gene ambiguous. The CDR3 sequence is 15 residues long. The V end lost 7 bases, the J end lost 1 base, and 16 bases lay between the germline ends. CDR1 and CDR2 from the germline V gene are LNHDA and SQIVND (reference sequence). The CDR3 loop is CASTLGSGRQETQYF. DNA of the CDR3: TGTGCCAGTACTCTAGGGTCGGGTCGCCAAGAGACCCAGTACTTC.

CDR3 nucleotide sequence: TGTGCCAGCAGCTTAGAACCGAGTCAGCCCCAGCATTTT. Translation: CASSLEPSQPQHF. The J gene is TRBJ1-5, the V gene TRBV7-2, with D hard to call. Germline CDR1 and CDR2: SGHTA and FQGNSA. Trimming took off 1 base at V and 6 bases at J, with 7 bases between the two ends. The CDR3 is made up of 13 amino acids.

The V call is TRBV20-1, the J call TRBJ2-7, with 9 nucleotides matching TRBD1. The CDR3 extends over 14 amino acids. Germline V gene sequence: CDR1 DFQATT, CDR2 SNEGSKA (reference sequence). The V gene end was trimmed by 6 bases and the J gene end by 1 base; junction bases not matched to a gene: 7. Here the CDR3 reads CSASPGTGSYEQYF. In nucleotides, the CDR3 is TGCAGTGCGTCACCGGGGACAGGGTCCTACGAGCAGTACTTC.

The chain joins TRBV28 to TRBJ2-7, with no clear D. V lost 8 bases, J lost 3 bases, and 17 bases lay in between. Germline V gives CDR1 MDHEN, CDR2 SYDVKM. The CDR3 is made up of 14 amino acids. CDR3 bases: TGTGCCAGCTACACCCTCCTCCCGGGCTACGAGCAGTACTTC. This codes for CASYTLLPGYEQYF.

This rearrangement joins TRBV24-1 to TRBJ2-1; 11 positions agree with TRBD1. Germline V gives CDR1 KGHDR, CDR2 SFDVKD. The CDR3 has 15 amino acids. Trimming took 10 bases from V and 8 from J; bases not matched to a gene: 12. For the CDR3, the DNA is TGTGCCACTTCTGGGACAGGGGGAAAAGGGGATGAGCAGTTCTTC. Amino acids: CATSGTGGKGDEQFF.

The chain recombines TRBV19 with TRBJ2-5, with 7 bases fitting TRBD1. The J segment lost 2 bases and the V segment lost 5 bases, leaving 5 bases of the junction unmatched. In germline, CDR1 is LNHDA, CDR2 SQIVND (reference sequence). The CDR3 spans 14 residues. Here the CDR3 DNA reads TGTGCCAGTAGTTTCGGACAGGCGCAAGAGACCCAGTACTTC. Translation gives CASSFGQAQETQYF.